This record covers a single T cell receptor (beta chain). Its specificity is not known. The sequence runs out 3 residues before the end of the CDR3; the remainder is reconstructed from the germline J gene. This record comes from a study of T cells in women clearing cervical HPV infection. Study information: Cases were women with histologically confirmed HPV16-related CIN3 or worse, including 2 invasive cancers. Control women cleared a single incident HPV16 infection within 12 months.

Assay used: immunoSEQ multiplex PCR; TCRdb lists only in-frame clones, some missing. The listing records about 36,000 clones. General study results and limits: Cases and controls were distinguished at AUC 0.83 by richness and V genes.

CDR1 SGHTA and CDR2 FQGTGA come from the germline V gene. The CDR3 length is 16 residues. J lost 4 bases, V lost 4 bases, and 8 bases had no gene match. The sequence derives from a woman aged 18-70 years with a cervical HPV16 infection that either progressed to CIN3+ or cleared (not recorded which). The sequencing sample was made of blood buffy coat. This chain uses TRBV7-3 with TRBJ2-1, with 9 bases fitting TRBD1. The CDR3 DNA, read in part, is TGTGCCAGCAGCTCTCAGCAGGGACAGGGATACAATGAG. This encodes CASSSQQGQGYNE. The complete CDR3 sequence is CASSSQQGQGYNEQFF.